This T cell receptor beta chain is drawn from a study of shared clonotypes between healthy human individuals (dated by TCRdb to about 2020). Context from the whole study: The cohort included three men and a couple of women between 18 and 49 years of age. For each donor, CD4 naive and CD4 memory were each run on three plates, CD8 naive on two plates, and CD8 memory on one plate. To increase sequencing depth and limit assay-specific biases, different laboratories used diverse techniques to prepare libraries and sequence TCR repertoires. To estimate repertoire size and how much clonotypes are shared between individuals, the study performed deep sequencing of blood TCR repertoires from 4 to 6 healthy adults. Per donor, leukapheresis produced somewhere between about 0.94 and 10 billion PBMCs. Study-wide conclusions, independent of this receptor: When four donors were compared, the shared fraction of clonotypes was roughly 4.8% for naive CD4, less than 4% for naive CD8, more than 2% for memory CD4, and 0.35% to 0.5% for memory CD8. Pairwise subsampling led to the expectation that sequencing depth would affect the degree of clonotype sharing among donors. Larger estimated clonotype richness was generally found for naive subsets than for memory subsets. Rarefaction of sorted-subset datasets indicated incomplete sequencing despite the large sequencing depth. Compared with non-shared clonotypes, the clonotypes found in all four sorted-subset donors had higher generation probabilities. Sampling was restricted to blood, and TCR repertoires in tissues likely differ from the TCR repertoires found in blood. The small number of donors limited the genetic and exposure-history diversity represented.

Turning to this clone: Its recognized antigen is unknown. One base away there is no much larger clone; base qualities are not given.

TCR CDR3 regions were amplified from genomic DNA by multiplex PCR using the deep immunoSEQ assay. Extracted genomic DNA from each cell subset was distributed evenly across all wells of several immunoSEQ 96-well plates, and each plate was treated as a replicate. For sorted subsets, 150 to 200 ng genomic DNA, equal to 25,000 to 35,000 T cell genomes, was loaded into each replicate PCR. Purified libraries were measured with a Qubit 3.0 fluorometer, size-checked on a Bioanalyzer 2100, and measured again with the KAPA Library Quantification kit. Every immunoSEQ 96-well plate was sequenced on a dedicated single-read 150-cycle Illumina NextSeq 550 flow cell. In the source study's methods: Because only junctional sequences without quality scores were contained in the immunoSEQ output, filtering matching that applied to full-length reads could not be performed. Sequences were annotated with PyIR, a Python wrapper for IgBLAST v1.9, and V/J genes and CDR3 were assigned using IMGT germline references. Reads with weak V/J assignments (E-value above 1e-6), missing CDR3, stop codons, out-of-frame junctions, or ambiguous translated residues were removed. V3J clonotypes were defined as sequences sharing the same inferred V gene, J gene, and CDR3 amino acid sequence. Percentage overlap between repertoires was calculated by dividing the number of shared unique clonotypes by the size of the smaller repertoire. Three approaches were used to assess repertoire richness: RTK rarefaction, the Chao1 estimator, and Recon v2.1 estimates of unobserved clonotypes. OLGA was used to compute generation probabilities for all TCRbeta clonotypes that the gDNA method yielded from several donors. The clones in this table, taken by TCRdb from immuneACCESS, are in-frame only. Not every clone is retained; where verified, under half of the shortfall comes from an unresolved V gene, and the cause of the rest is unknown. That table gives V, J and clone size, and the DNA gave D and trimming. This sample comprises 1.4 million or so clones, about 98.5% of them detected only once. 0.3% to 0.45% of the sample lies in the top ten.

Healthy HIV-negative adults with no recently reported acute infections or vaccinations were included as donors. All donors were Caucasian adults living in Nashville, Tennessee, USA. Magnetic negative selection was used to enrich CD4+ T cells, after which naive cells were positively selected on CD45RA and the negative fraction became the memory subset. Blood was collected by leukapheresis, and PBMCs were isolated by Ficoll-Histopaque density gradient centrifugation and then cryopreserved in liquid nitrogen vapor phase. Analytical flow cytometry was used to check the purity and quantity of each magnetically sorted T cell population. From each sorted fraction, genomic DNA was isolated and quantified by UV absorbance on a Nanodrop 2000c. The CDR3 sequence holds 16 residues, the cysteine and phenylalanine included. Only CDR3 DNA remains: 48 bases, in frame from the first base. V and J lose 2 bases and 4 bases, and a span of 15 bases separates them. In the germline V gene (reference sequence), CDR1 corresponds to SEHNR and CDR2 to FQNEAQ.

The rearrangement combines TRBV7-9 with TRBJ1-5; TRBD1 is perhaps the D gene, given 6 matching bases. The clonotype originates from a man aged 30 to 39 in good health. Sample: naive CD4+ T cells sorted from blood. The cell subset or site label of this sample denotes: CD45RA+ positively selected. The nucleotide sequence is TGTGCCAGCAGCTTAAGTGGGGGGGCTGGTAATCAGCCCCAGCATTTT. Its translation is CASSLSGGAGNQPQHF.